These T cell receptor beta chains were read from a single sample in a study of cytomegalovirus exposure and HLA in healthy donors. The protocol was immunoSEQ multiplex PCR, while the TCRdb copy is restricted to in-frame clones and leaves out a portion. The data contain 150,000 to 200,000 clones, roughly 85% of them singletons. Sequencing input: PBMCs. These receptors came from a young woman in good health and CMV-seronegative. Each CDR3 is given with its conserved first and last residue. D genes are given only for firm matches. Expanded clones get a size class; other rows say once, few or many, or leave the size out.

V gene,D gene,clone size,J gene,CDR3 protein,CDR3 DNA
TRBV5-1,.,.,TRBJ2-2,CASSYRGRVDTGELFF,TGCGCCAGCAGCTATAGGGGCCGGGTTGATACCGGGGAGCTGTTTTTT
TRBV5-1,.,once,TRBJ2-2,CASMSKGVTGELFF,TGCGCCAGCATGAGTAAGGGGGTAACCGGGGAGCTGTTTTTT
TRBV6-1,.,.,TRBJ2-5,CASSAVGEQETQYF,TGTGCCAGCAGTGCAGTCGGGGAACAAGAGACCCAGTACTTC
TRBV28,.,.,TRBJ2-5,CASSDHKRTLSGRETQYF,TGTGCCAGCAGTGATCACAAGCGGACTCTTAGTGGGAGAGAGACCCAGTACTTC
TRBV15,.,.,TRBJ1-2,CATSRDTRDYGYTF,TGTGCCACCAGCAGAGATACCAGGGACTATGGCTACACCTTC
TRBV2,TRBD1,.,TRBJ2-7,CASSEGETGGSYEQYF,TGTGCCAGCAGTGAAGGAGAGACAGGGGGCTCCTACGAGCAGTACTTC
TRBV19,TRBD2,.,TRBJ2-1,CASSPGLARNEQFF,TGTGCCAGTAGTCCGGGACTAGCGAGAAATGAGCAGTTCTTC
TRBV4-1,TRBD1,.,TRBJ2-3,CASSQALQGGTDTQYF,TGCGCCAGCAGCCAAGCGCTCCAGGGGGGCACAGATACGCAGTATTTT
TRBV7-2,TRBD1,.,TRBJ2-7,CASSFVQGAYEQYF,TGTGCCAGCAGCTTCGTACAGGGGGCCTACGAGCAGTACTTC
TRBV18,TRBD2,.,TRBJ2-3,CASSRGVGDTQYF,TGTGCCAGCTCTCGGGGGGTCGGAGATACGCAGTATTTT
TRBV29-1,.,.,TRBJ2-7,CSVEPLRGGEISSYEQYF,TGCAGCGTTGAACCTCTCCGGGGTGGGGAGATTAGCTCCTACGAGCAGTACTTC
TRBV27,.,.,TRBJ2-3,CASSLTRDSGRSTDTQYF,TGTGCCAGCAGTTTGACCCGGGACTCCGGCCGGAGCACAGATACGCAGTATTTT
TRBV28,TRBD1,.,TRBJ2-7,CASSAPGQVYEQYF,TGTGCCAGCAGTGCGCCGGGACAGGTCTACGAGCAGTACTTC
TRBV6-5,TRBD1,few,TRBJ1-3,CASRDSSGNTIYF,TGTGCCAGCCGGGACAGCTCTGGAAACACCATATATTTT
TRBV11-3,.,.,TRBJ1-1,CASRARGDTEAFF,TGTGCCAGCAGAGCCCGTGGAGACACTGAAGCTTTCTTT
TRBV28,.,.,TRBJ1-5,CASSLGGPSNQPQHF,TGTGCCAGCAGTTTAGGGGGCCCCAGCAATCAGCCCCAGCATTTT
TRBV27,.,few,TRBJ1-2,CASSLLANPNYGYTF,TGTGCCAGCAGTTTGTTGGCAAACCCTAACTATGGCTACACCTTC
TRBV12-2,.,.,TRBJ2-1,CASRLPLRREGVNEQFF,TGTGCAAGTCGCCTCCCCCTACGGCGGGAGGGGGTGAATGAGCAGTTCTTC
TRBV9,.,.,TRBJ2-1,CASSVEGVRGNEQFF,TGTGCCAGCAGCGTAGAGGGGGTGAGGGGGAATGAGCAGTTCTTC
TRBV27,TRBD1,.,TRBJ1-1,CASSLGTGVAFF,TGTGCCAGCAGTTTAGGGACAGGGGTAGCTTTCTTT
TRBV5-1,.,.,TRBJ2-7,CASSLDYSYEQYF,TGCGCCAGCAGCTTGGACTACTCCTACGAGCAGTACTTC
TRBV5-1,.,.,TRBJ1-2,CASSPAGRERFYGYTF,TGCGCCAGCAGCCCGGCCGGGAGGGAAAGGTTCTATGGCTACACCTTC
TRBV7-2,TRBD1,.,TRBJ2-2,CASSWDRGLTGELFF,TGTGCCAGCAGCTGGGACAGGGGGTTGACCGGGGAGCTGTTTTTT
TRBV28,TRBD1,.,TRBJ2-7,CASSHRQGWSYEQYF,TGTGCCAGCAGTCATCGACAGGGTTGGTCCTACGAGCAGTACTTC
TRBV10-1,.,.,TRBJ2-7,CASRGPVANGEQYF,TGCGCCAGCAGGGGCCCGGTTGCGAACGGCGAGCAGTACTTC
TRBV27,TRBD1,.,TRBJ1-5,CASRKDRTYHQPQHF,TGTGCCAGCAGAAAGGACAGGACTTATCATCAGCCCCAGCATTTT
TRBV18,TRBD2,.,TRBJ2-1,CASSRTPLAGGPHEQFF,TGTGCCAGCTCACGGACTCCACTAGCGGGAGGGCCCCATGAGCAGTTCTTC
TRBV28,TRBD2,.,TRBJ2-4,CASSPSIAGVRNIQYF,TGTGCCAGCAGTCCCTCCATAGCGGGAGTCCGGAACATTCAGTACTTC
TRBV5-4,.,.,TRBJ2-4,CASSYRGEQGIQYF,TGTGCCAGCAGCTATCGGGGAGAACAGGGCATTCAGTACTTC
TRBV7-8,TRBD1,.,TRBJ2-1,CASSQWGQGIYNEQFF,TGTGCCAGCAGCCAATGGGGACAGGGTATCTACAATGAGCAGTTCTTC
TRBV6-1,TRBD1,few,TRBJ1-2,CASRVTGNYGYTF,TGTGCCAGCAGAGTGACAGGGAACTATGGCTACACCTTC
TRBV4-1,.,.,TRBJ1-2,CASSQDGGVGYTF,TGCGCCAGCAGCCAAGACGGGGGGGTTGGCTACACCTTC
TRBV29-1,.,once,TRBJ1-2,CSVEGRDGYTF,TGCAGCGTTGAGGGGAGGGATGGCTACACCTTC
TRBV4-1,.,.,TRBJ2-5,CASSQYPSGDNQETQYF,TGCGCCAGCAGCCAATACCCAAGTGGGGACAACCAAGAGACCCAGTACTTC
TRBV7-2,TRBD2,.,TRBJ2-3,CASSLMLGLAGGRDTQYF,TGTGCCAGCAGCTTAATGTTGGGACTAGCGGGGGGCCGAGATACGCAGTATTTT
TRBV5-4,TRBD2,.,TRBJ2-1,CASSQPGLGLDEQFF,TGTGCCAGCAGCCAGCCGGGACTAGGGCTGGATGAGCAGTTCTTC
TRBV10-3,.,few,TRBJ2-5,CAISESRGIATQYF,TGTGCCATCAGTGAGAGCAGGGGAATTGCAACCCAGTACTTC
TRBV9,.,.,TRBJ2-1,CASSLQPGNEQFF,TGTGCCAGCAGCCTCCAGCCGGGAAATGAGCAGTTCTTC
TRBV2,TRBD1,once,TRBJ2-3,CASSPQGSSTDTQYF,TGTGCCAGCAGTCCACAGGGGTCCAGCACAGATACGCAGTATTTT
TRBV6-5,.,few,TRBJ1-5,CASSYGRNQPQHF,TGTGCCAGCAGTTATGGGAGAAATCAGCCCCAGCATTTT
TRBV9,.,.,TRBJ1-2,CASSVVQGTISYGYTF,TGTGCCAGCAGCGTAGTTCAGGGGACCATAAGCTATGGCTACACCTTC
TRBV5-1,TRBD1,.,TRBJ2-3,CASSKGQGTDTQYF,TGCGCCAGCAGTAAGGGACAGGGCACAGATACGCAGTATTTT
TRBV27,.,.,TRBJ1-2,CASSPGLGGYTF,TGTGCCAGCAGTCCCGGACTGGGGGGCTACACCTTC
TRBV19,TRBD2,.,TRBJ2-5,CASSNRHSSAASGQETQYF,TGTGCCAGTAGCAATAGACACTCCTCGGCGGCTAGCGGCCAAGAGACCCAGTACTTC
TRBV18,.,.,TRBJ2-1,CASSPPAGEQFF,TGTGCCAGCTCACCACCCGCCGGGGAGCAGTTCTTC
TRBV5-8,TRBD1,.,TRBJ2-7,CAGSWGQGLDEQYF,TGTGCCGGCAGCTGGGGACAGGGATTAGACGAGCAGTACTTC
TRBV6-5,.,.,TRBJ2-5,CASSSPGFQETQYF,TGTGCCAGCAGTTCCCCAGGATTCCAAGAGACCCAGTACTTC
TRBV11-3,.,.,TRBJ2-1,CASSLLSVDEQFF,TGTGCCAGCAGCCTACTTAGCGTCGATGAGCAGTTCTTC
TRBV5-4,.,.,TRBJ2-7,CASSWGLAAYEQYF,TGTGCCAGCAGCTGGGGGCTAGCGGCATACGAGCAGTACTTC
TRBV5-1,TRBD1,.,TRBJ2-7,CASSSRGGTGGTEQYF,TGCGCCAGCAGCTCCAGGGGCGGGACAGGGGGCACAGAGCAGTACTTC
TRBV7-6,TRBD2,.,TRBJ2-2,CASSARGGRVPGELFF,TGTGCCAGCAGCGCCCGCGGGGGGCGGGTGCCCGGGGAGCTGTTTTTT
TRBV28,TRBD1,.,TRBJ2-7,CASYRTGESYEQYF,TGTGCCAGCTACAGGACAGGGGAGTCCTACGAGCAGTACTTC
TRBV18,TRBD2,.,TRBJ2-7,CASSQQRAGTSSYEQYF,TGTGCCAGCTCCCAACAAAGGGCTGGGACTAGCTCCTACGAGCAGTACTTC
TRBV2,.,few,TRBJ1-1,CASSEASEAFF,TGTGCCAGCAGTGAAGCGAGCGAAGCTTTCTTT